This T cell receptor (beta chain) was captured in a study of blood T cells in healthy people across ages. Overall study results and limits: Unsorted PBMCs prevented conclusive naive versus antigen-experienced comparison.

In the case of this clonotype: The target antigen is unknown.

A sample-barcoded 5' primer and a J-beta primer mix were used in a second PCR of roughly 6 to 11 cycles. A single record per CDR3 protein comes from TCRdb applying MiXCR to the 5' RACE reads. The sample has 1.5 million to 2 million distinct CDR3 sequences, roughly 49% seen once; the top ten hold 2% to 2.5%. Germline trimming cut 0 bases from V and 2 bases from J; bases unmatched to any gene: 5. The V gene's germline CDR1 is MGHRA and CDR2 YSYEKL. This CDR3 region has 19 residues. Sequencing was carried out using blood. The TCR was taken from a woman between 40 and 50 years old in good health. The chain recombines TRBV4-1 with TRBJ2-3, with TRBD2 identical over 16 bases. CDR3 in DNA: TGCGCCAGCAGCCAAGAGGGACTAGCGGGGGGGATATTCACAGATACGCAGTATTTT. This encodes CASSQEGLAGGIFTDTQYF.